The rows below give T cell receptor beta chains drawn from one sample of a study of cytomegalovirus exposure and HLA in healthy donors. Profiling relied on immunoSEQ multiplex PCR, and the TCRdb table lists in-frame clones only, not all of them. There are about 160,000 clones in the sample; about 81% occur only once, and approximately 2% lies in the top ten. The sample was PBMCs. Receptors originate from a young woman in good health and CMV-seronegative. CDR3s include the opening cysteine and the closing phenylalanine or tryptophan. A D gene is named only where the DNA matches it firmly. Size is omitted from some rows. Given values are once, few, many or a class for expanded clones.

J gene	clone size	V gene	D gene	CDR3 DNA	CDR3 protein
TRBJ2-6	.	TRBV7-6	.	TGTGCCAGCAGCTCCCACCCCGGAGGCTCTGGGGCCAACGTCCTGACTTTC	CASSSHPGGSGANVLTF
TRBJ1-3	.	TRBV21-1	.	TGTGCCAGCAGCGCGGTCTCTGGAAACACCATATATTTT	CASSAVSGNTIYF
TRBJ1-2	once	TRBV11-2	TRBD1	TGTGCCAGCAGACCGGGACAGGGGTACTATGGCTACACCTTC	CASRPGQGYYGYTF
TRBJ1-4	few	TRBV7-9	TRBD1	TGTGCCAGCAGCACCCCTTTGACAGGGAAAAATGAAAAACTGTTTTTT	CASSTPLTGKNEKLFF
TRBJ1-5	.	TRBV28	.	TGTGCCAGCAGTTACTGGAATCAGCCCCAGCATTTT	CASSYWNQPQHF
TRBJ2-7	.	TRBV7-6	TRBD1	TGTGCCAGCAGCAACGTGACAGGGGTCGGCGAGCAGTACTTC	CASSNVTGVGEQYF
TRBJ1-6	.	TRBV5-6	TRBD1	TGTGCCAGCAGTTCCGGGACAGCAAATTCACCCCTCCACTTT	CASSSGTANSPLHF
TRBJ1-5	.	TRBV11-2	.	TGTGCCAGCAGCCCTGGACACGATCAGCCCCAGCATTTT	CASSPGHDQPQHF
TRBJ2-2	once	TRBV28	TRBD1	TGTGCCAGCAGAGTCACCGGGACAGGGCACGGGGAGCTGTTTTTT	CASRVTGTGHGELFF
TRBJ2-7	.	TRBV11-2	.	TGTGCCAGCAGCCTCCCCAGGGGCGCCTACGAGCAGTACTTC	CASSLPRGAYEQYF
TRBJ2-7	few	TRBV5-4	TRBD2	TGTGCCAGCAGCGAGGGACTAGCGGGTGGCTACGAGCAGTACTTC	CASSEGLAGGYEQYF
TRBJ2-6	.	TRBV4-1	.	TGCGCCAGCAGCCTCCCAACGGGGGTTACTGGGGCCAACGTCCTGACTTTC	CASSLPTGVTGANVLTF
TRBJ2-7	.	TRBV2	TRBD1	TGTGCCAGCCGGGACAGGGTTTACGAGCAGTACTTC	CASRDRVYEQYF
TRBJ2-3	.	TRBV7-9	TRBD1	TGTGCCAGCAGCTTAGATCTTGTTAGGGACAGGGCCCACACAGATACGCAGTATTTT	CASSLDLVRDRAHTDTQYF
TRBJ2-1	.	TRBV5-4	TRBD2	TGTGCCAGCAGCGCTGGACTAGCGGGGTTTTACAATGAGCAGTTCTTC	CASSAGLAGFYNEQFF
TRBJ2-7	once	TRBV9	TRBD1	TGTGCCAGCAGCGTAGGACAGGGTCTGGGAAAGCAGTACTTC	CASSVGQGLGKQYF
TRBJ1-1	.	TRBV10-1	.	TGCGCCAGCAGCGCGGAGTTGAACACTGAAGCTTTCTTT	CASSAELNTEAFF
TRBJ2-2	.	TRBV9	TRBD1	TGTGCCAGCAGCCTCTCTCCGGGACAGGTGTTCACCGGGGAGCTGTTTTTT	CASSLSPGQVFTGELFF
TRBJ2-7	.	TRBV4-1	TRBD2	TGCGCCAGCAGCCAAGATTCACTAGCGGGAGTATTCTACGAGCAGTACTTC	CASSQDSLAGVFYEQYF
TRBJ2-7	.	TRBV4-2	.	TGTGCCAGCAGCCAAGAACGGGGGATGGGATACGAGCAGTACTTC	CASSQERGMGYEQYF
TRBJ2-7	.	TRBV6-1	TRBD2	TGTGCCGGCCAGGCGGGGGGCCCTCCCTACGAGCAGTACTTC	CAGQAGGPPYEQYF
TRBJ1-5	.	TRBV9	.	TGTGCCAGCAGCGCCACGACAGATAGCAATCAGCCCCAGCATTTT	CASSATTDSNQPQHF
TRBJ1-1	.	TRBV15	.	TGTGCCACCGGCGGCGGAGGCACTGAAGCTTTCTTT	CATGGGGTEAFF
TRBJ2-5	once	TRBV18	TRBD1	TGTGCCAGCTCCCACGGACAGGGGGCTTGGGAGACCCAGTACTTC	CASSHGQGAWETQYF
TRBJ1-5	few	TRBV6-1	.	TGTGCCAGCAGTGAACTGAGCAATCAGCCCCAGCATTTT	CASSELSNQPQHF
TRBJ1-2	.	TRBV5-1	TRBD1	TGCGCCAGCAGCCAAGGGACAGGGACTTATGGCTACACCTTC	CASSQGTGTYGYTF
TRBJ2-7	.	TRBV18	.	TGTGCCAGCTCGGACAGTCGAACCGCCTACGAGCAGTACTTC	CASSDSRTAYEQYF
TRBJ2-7	.	TRBV7-2	.	TGTGCCAGCAGCTCCCGACAGGCCGTTCCCTACGAGCAGTACTTC	CASSSRQAVPYEQYF
TRBJ2-7	.	TRBV18	TRBD2	TGTGCCAGCTCCCTGACTAGCGGGGCGACCTACGAGCAGTACTTC	CASSLTSGATYEQYF